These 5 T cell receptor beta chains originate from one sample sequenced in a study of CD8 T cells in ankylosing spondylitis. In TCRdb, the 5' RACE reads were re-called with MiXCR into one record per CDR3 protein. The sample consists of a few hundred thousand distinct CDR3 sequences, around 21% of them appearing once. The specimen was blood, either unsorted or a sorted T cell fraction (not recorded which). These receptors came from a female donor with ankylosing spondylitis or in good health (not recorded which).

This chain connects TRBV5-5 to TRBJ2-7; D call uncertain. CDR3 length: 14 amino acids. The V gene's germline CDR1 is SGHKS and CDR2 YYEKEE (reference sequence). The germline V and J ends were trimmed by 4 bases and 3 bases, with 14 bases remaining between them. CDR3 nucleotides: TGTGCCAGCAGCCGGATTGGCCAGATCTACGAGCAGTACTTC. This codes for CASSRIGQIYEQYF. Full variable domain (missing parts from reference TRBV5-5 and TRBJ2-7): DAGVTQSPTHLIKTRGQQVTLRCSPISGHKSVSWYQQVLGQGPQFIFQYYEKEERGRGNFPDRFSARQFPNYSSELNVNALLLGDSALYLCASSRIGQIYEQYFGPGTRLTVT.

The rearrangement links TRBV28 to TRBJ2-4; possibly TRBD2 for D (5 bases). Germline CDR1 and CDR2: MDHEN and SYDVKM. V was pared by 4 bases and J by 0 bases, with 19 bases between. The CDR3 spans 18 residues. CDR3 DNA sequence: TGTGCCAGCAGTTACGGTTTTCGGACTCCTCTAGCCAAAAACATTCAGTACTTC. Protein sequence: CASSYGFRTPLAKNIQYF.

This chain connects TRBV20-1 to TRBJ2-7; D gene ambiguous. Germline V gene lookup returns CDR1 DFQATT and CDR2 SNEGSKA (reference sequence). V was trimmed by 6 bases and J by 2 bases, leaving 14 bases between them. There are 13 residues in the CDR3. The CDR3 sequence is CSAAPQGTYEQYF. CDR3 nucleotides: TGCAGTGCAGCCCCACAAGGAACCTACGAGCAGTACTTC.

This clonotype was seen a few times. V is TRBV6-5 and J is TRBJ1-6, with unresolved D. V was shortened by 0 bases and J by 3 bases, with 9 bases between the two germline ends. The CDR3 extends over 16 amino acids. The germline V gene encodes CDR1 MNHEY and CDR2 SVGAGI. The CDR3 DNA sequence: TGTGCCAGCAGTTACTCGGGAGAGTTCTATAATTCACCCCTCCACTTT. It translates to CASSYSGEFYNSPLHF.

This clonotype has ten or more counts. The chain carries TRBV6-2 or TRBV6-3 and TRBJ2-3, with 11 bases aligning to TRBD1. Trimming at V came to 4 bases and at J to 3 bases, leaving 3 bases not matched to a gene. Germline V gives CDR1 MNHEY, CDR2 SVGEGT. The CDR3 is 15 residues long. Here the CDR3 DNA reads TGTGCCAGCAGTTCCCGGGACAGGGGGACAGATACGCAGTATTTT. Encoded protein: CASSSRDRGTDTQYF.